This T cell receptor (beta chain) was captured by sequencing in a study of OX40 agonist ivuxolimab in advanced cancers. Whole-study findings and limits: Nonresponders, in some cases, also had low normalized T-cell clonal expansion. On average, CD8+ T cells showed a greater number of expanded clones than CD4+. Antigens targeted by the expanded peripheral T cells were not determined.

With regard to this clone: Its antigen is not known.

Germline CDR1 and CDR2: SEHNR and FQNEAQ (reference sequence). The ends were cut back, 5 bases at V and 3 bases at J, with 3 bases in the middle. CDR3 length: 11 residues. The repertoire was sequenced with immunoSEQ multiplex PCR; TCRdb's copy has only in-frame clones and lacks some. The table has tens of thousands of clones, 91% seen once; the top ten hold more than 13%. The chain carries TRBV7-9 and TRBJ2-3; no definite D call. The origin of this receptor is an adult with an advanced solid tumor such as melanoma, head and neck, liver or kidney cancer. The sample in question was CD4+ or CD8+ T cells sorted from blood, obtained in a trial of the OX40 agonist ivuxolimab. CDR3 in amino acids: CASSPTDTQYF. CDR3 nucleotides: TGTGCCAGCAGCCCAACAGATACGCAGTATTTT.